What follows are 25 T cell receptor beta chains derived from one specimen sequenced in a study of T cell changes during pregnancy in multiple sclerosis. Profiling relied on immunoSEQ multiplex PCR, and the TCRdb table lists in-frame clones only, not all of them. Of over 60,000 clones in the sample, around 93% were seen once. The sequencing here drew on peripheral blood, taken in the first trimester of pregnancy. The receptors stem from a female donor with multiple sclerosis, enrolled in a pregnancy study.

The V call is TRBV5-6, the J call TRBJ1-5; a weak D match, TRBD1 (6 bases). Germline CDR1 is SGHDT and CDR2 is YYEEEE. This CDR3 comprises 14 residues. The germline V and J ends were trimmed by 2 bases and 1 base, with 7 bases remaining between them. In nucleotides, the CDR3 is TGTGCCAGCAGCTTCAGGGGAAGCAATCAGCCCCAGCATTTT. This codes for CASSFRGSNQPQHF.

The chain carries TRBV5-1 and TRBJ2-7, with TRBD1 as a possible D gene (5 bases). CDR1 is SGHRS, CDR2 YFSETQ, per germline. Trimming took off 2 bases at V and 6 bases at J, with 9 bases between the two ends. This CDR3 is 12 amino acids long. DNA of the CDR3: TGCGCCAGCAGCTTACCAGGGTCCGAGCAGTACTTC. It specifies CASSLPGSEQYF.

The chain uses TRBV6-6 and TRBJ2-7; tentative D call: TRBD2 (6 bases). V was pared by 8 bases and J by 5 bases, with 16 bases between. There are 13 residues in the CDR3. The germline CDR1 and CDR2 sequences are MNHNY and SVGAGI (reference sequence). The chain's CDR3 is CASGRGTGDEQYF. CDR3 coding DNA: TGTGCCAGCGGACGGGGGACGGGCGACGAGCAGTACTTC.

CDR3 sequence (DNA): TGTGCCAGTAGAATAACGGGACAGGGATTCTACGAGCAGTACTTC. Its translation: CASRITGQGFYEQYF. The chain employs TRBV19 and TRBJ2-7; 9 nucleotides align to TRBD1. The ends lost 6 bases at V and 3 bases at J; junction bases unmatched: 9. Per germline, CDR1 LNHDA and CDR2 SQIVND (reference sequence). The CDR3 runs 15 residues. Full variable domain (outside the CDR3, taken from reference TRBV19 and TRBJ2-7): DGGITQSPKYLFRKEGQNVTLSCEQNLNHDAMYWYRQDPGQGLRLIYYSQIVNDFQKGDIAEGYSVSREKKESFPLTVTSAQKNPTAFYLCASRITGQGFYEQYFGPGTRLTVT.

The chain's CDR3 is CASSPEKNTQYF. The CDR3 DNA is TGTGCCAGCAGTCCTGAGAAGAATACGCAGTATTTT. The V call is TRBV2, the J call TRBJ2-3; D ambiguous. Looked up from germline, CDR1 is SNHLY and CDR2 is FYNNEI. CDR3 size: 12 residues. Trimming cost V 5 bases and J 7 bases, with 10 bases left between them.

This clone was picked up one time. The chain joins TRBV14 to TRBJ1-2, with D unclear. Germline V gene data show CDR1 as SGHDN and CDR2 as FVKESK. The germline V and J ends were trimmed by 1 base and 3 bases, with 12 bases remaining between them. CDR3 size: 15 residues. CDR3 DNA sequence: TGTGCCAGCAGCCAAGTCGGAGGAGAGTACTATGGCTACACCTTC. It yields the protein CASSQVGGEYYGYTF.

The rearrangement joins TRBV25-1 to TRBJ2-4; D is uncertain. The CDR3 totals 12 residues. V was pared by 3 bases and J by 6 bases, with 6 bases between. Germline assignment: CDR1 MGHDK and CDR2 SYGVNS. CDR3 amino acids: CASSDERNIQYF. DNA for the CDR3: TGTGCCAGCAGTGACGAGAGAAACATTCAGTACTTC. The full variable domain, in which reference TRBV25-1 and TRBJ2-4 provide the parts outside the CDR3, is EADIYQTPRYLVIGTGKKITLECSQTMGHDKMYWYQQDPGMELHLIHYSYGVNSTEKGDLSSESTVSRIRTEHFPLTLESARPSHTSQYLCASSDERNIQYFGAGTRLSVL.

The CDR3 spells CASSQMTGNYGYTF. For the CDR3, the DNA is TGTGCCAGCAGCCAAATGACAGGGAACTATGGCTACACCTTC. The rearrangement links TRBV5-4 to TRBJ1-2; the match to TRBD1 covers 7 bases. V was clipped by 4 bases and J by 2 bases; unmatched bases: 5. The CDR3 length is 14 residues. Germline V CDR1 and CDR2: SGHNT, YYREEE (reference sequence).

The genes are TRBV6-1 and TRBJ2-7; TRBD2 agrees at 7 bases. Germline assignment: CDR1 MNHNS and CDR2 SASEGT. The CDR3 is 14 residues long. With V trimmed by 7 bases and J by 0 bases, 6 bases remained unmatched. The CDR3 DNA reads as TGTGCCAGCACCCGGGAGGAAAGCTCCTACGAGCAGTACTTC. Translated, it gives CASTREESSYEQYF.

This clone was counted once. V is TRBV2 and J is TRBJ1-2; D ambiguous. The germline CDR1 and CDR2 sequences are SNHLY and FYNNEI. This CDR3 is built from 13 residues. Trimming removed 7 bases at V and 4 bases at J, with 13 bases between. CDR3 in amino acids: CASTLGRIYGYTF. CDR3 DNA: TGTGCCAGCACTCTAGGAAGGATCTATGGCTACACCTTC. Supplemented by reference TRBV2 and TRBJ1-2, the full variable domain reads EPEVTQTPSHQVTQMGQEVILRCVPISNHLYFYWYRQILGQKVEFLVSFYNNEISEKSEIFDDQFSVERPDGSNFTLKIRSTKLEDSAMYFCASTLGRIYGYTFGSGTRLTVV.

This clone was seen just once. This rearrangement joins TRBV5-4 to TRBJ2-7; 11 bases are a match to TRBD1. The CDR3 length is 17 residues. The germline V gene has CDR1 SGHNT and CDR2 YYREEE (reference sequence). V shed 2 bases and J 2 bases; nucleotides not matched to a gene: 9. As DNA, the CDR3 is TGTGCCAGCAGCTTTATGCCACCGGGACAGGGGGCCTACGAGCAGTACTTC. It specifies CASSFMPPGQGAYEQYF.

In this sample, this clone turned up once. The rearrangement uses TRBV6-1 and TRBJ1-6; 7 bases fit TRBD1. The junction had 11 bases not matched to a gene; V was cut back by 7 bases and J by 8 bases. This CDR3 comprises 15 residues. From germline, CDR1 is MNHNS and CDR2 SASEGT. The CDR3, as DNA: TGTGCCAGCACGGTCGGCGAGGGGGCTTATTCACCCCTCCACTTT. Residues: CASTVGEGAYSPLHF.

This sequence joins TRBV7-3 and TRBJ1-5; D possibly corresponds to TRBD1 (6 bases). This CDR3 is built from 13 residues. Germline CDR1 SGHTA, CDR2 FQGTGA. V was pared by 5 bases and J by 7 bases, with 12 bases between. For the CDR3, the DNA is TGTGCCAGCAGCCCCGACAGGTTCCAGCCCCAGCATTTT. It specifies CASSPDRFQPQHF.

V and J are TRBV7-2 and TRBJ2-1; tentatively, D is TRBD2 (6 bases). V lost 2 bases to trimming and J lost 6 bases, with 11 bases between them. The germline V gene encodes CDR1 SGHTA and CDR2 FQGNSA. The CDR3 is 14 amino acids. The CDR3 reads CASSLNPGGNEQFF. The DNA for the CDR3 is TGTGCCAGCAGCTTAAACCCCGGGGGCAATGAGCAGTTCTTC.

This clone has just one count. The rearrangement links TRBV28 to TRBJ1-4; 8 bases are a match to TRBD1. This CDR3 has 16 amino acids. Per the germline V gene, CDR1 is MDHEN and CDR2 is SYDVKM. The V gene end was trimmed by 7 bases and the J gene end by 6 bases; junction bases not matched to a gene: 13. The CDR3 spells CASTNQGQGWDEKLFF. The CDR3 region has the DNA TGTGCCAGCACCAATCAAGGACAGGGATGGGATGAAAAACTGTTTTTT.

The CDR3 loop reads CASSLSGGAGTDTQYF. The CDR3 nucleotides are TGCGCCAGCAGCCTATCAGGGGGCGCCGGCACAGATACGCAGTATTTT. V usage is TRBV5-1 and J usage is TRBJ2-3; 8 nucleotides agree with TRBD1. Germline V gives CDR1 SGHRS, CDR2 YFSETQ. Trimming took 4 bases from V and 1 from J; bases not matched to a gene: 8. The CDR3 totals 16 residues.

The chain uses TRBV15 and TRBJ2-7; 14 nucleotides agree with TRBD2. The CDR3 sequence is 18 residues long. The germline V gene encodes CDR1 LNHNV and CDR2 YYDKDF (reference sequence). The junction had 12 bases not matched to a gene; V was cut back by 5 bases and J by 3 bases. As DNA, the CDR3 is TGTGCCACCAGCGGCCCACGGACTAGCGGGAGGAGAGGCTACGAGCAGTACTTC. Encoded protein: CATSGPRTSGRRGYEQYF. Full variable domain (rest looked up from reference TRBV15 and TRBJ2-7): DAMVIQNPRYQVTQFGKPVTLSCSQTLNHNVMYWYQQKSSQAPKLLFHYYDKDFNNEADTPDNFQSRRPNTSFCFLDIRSPGLGDTAMYLCATSGPRTSGRRGYEQYFGPGTRLTVT.

The chain recombines TRBV9 with TRBJ2-5; 7 positions agree with TRBD2. The trim removed 3 bases at V and 5 bases at J, leaving 16 bases unmatched. The CDR3 totals 17 residues. Per the germline V gene, CDR1 is SGDLS and CDR2 is YYNGEE. Here the CDR3 DNA reads TGTGCCAGCAGCGATTTCCCGGGAGGTGCGGGAGTTGAGACCCAGTACTTC. The encoded protein is CASSDFPGGAGVETQYF.

The V call is TRBV7-2, the J call TRBJ2-1; the match to TRBD2 covers 15 bases. Germline CDR1 reads SGHTA; CDR2 reads FQGNSA. The CDR3 has 15 amino acids. Trimming removed 6 bases from V and 7 bases from J; junction bases left unmatched: 4. This CDR3 is CASRVGTSGGNEQFF. The CDR3 region has the DNA TGTGCCAGCAGGGTCGGGACTAGCGGGGGGAATGAGCAGTTCTTC. The full variable domain, its missing parts supplied by reference TRBV7-2 and TRBJ2-1, is GAGVSQSPSNKVTEKGKDVELRCDPISGHTALYWYRQSLGQGLEFLIYFQGNSAPDKSGLPSDRFSAERTGGSVSTLTIQRTQQEDSAVYLCASRVGTSGGNEQFFGPGTRLTVL.

V gene TRBV29-1 combines with J gene TRBJ2-2; 9 bases line up with TRBD1. V lost 4 bases, J lost 0 bases, and 6 bases stayed unmatched. The CDR3 runs 16 residues. Germline V lookup: CDR1 SQVTM, CDR2 ANQGSEA. The CDR3 region has the DNA TGCAGCGTTGGGAGGGGACAGGGCGCGAACACCGGGGAGCTGTTTTTT. Encoded protein: CSVGRGQGANTGELFF.

The chain carries TRBV19 and TRBJ2-7, with D perhaps matching TRBD2 (5 bases). V dropped 2 bases and J dropped 5 bases, with 10 bases sitting between them. The CDR3 is made up of 13 amino acids. Per germline, CDR1 LNHDA and CDR2 SQIVND (reference sequence). The CDR3 DNA sequence: TGTGCCAGTAGTATACCGGGGTTCCACGAGCAGTACTTC. Translating gives CASSIPGFHEQYF.

V is TRBV27 and J is TRBJ2-7; TRBD1 might be the D (6 bases). Between the trimmed V and J ends, which lost 5 bases and 0 bases, there was a span of 11 bases. The CDR3 is made up of 14 amino acids. The germline gives CDR1 MNHEY, CDR2 SMNVEV (reference sequence). The DNA for the CDR3 is TGTGCCAGCAGTAACAGGGTCCCCTCCTACGAGCAGTACTTC. Amino acids: CASSNRVPSYEQYF.

V usage is TRBV9 and J usage is TRBJ1-2, with TRBD1 matching over 8 bases. The trim removed 3 bases at V and 4 bases at J, leaving 5 bases unmatched. CDR1 is SGDLS and CDR2 is YYNGEE in the germline V gene. This CDR3 has 14 amino acids. This CDR3 is CASSAGQAIYGYTF. The CDR3 DNA is TGTGCCAGCAGCGCGGGACAGGCCATCTATGGCTACACCTTC.

The chain is built from TRBV6-1 and TRBJ1-1, with a weak D call TRBD1 (6 bases). Trimming pared 1 base from V and 4 bases from J, leaving 16 bases between. This CDR3 has 16 amino acids. Per the germline V gene, CDR1 is MNHNS and CDR2 is SASEGT. The DNA of the CDR3 is TGTGCCAGCAGTGAAGGGTTCAGGGGCAGCTTCACTGAAGCTTTCTTT. It specifies CASSEGFRGSFTEAFF.

This clone was counted many times. The sample holds other DNA sequences that translate to the same CDR3. This sequence joins TRBV20-1 and TRBJ2-7; perhaps TRBD1 as D (5 bases). V was pared by 3 bases and J by 2 bases, with 5 bases between. The CDR3 is 11 amino acids. Per the germline V gene, CDR1 is DFQATT and CDR2 is SNEGSKA (reference sequence). The CDR3 spells CSARDTYEQYF. The CDR3 DNA is TGCAGTGCTAGGGACACCTACGAGCAGTACTTC.